This record covers a single T cell receptor beta chain. This record comes from a study of blood T cells in healthy people across ages. The second PCR ran about 6 to 11 cycles with a sample-barcoded 5' primer and J-beta primers. TCRdb independently ran MiXCR on the 5' RACE reads; one entry per CDR3 protein. The top ten hold approximately 0.7% of the sample, which has roughly 1,000,000 distinct CDR3 sequences, 25% seen once. This sample was shared with a second study, whose subject was T cells of mothers and their children.

Sequenced: blood. This TCR was sampled from a girl aged 2-10 years in good health.

CDR3 protein: CASGTARVGTEAFF. The CDR3 nucleotides read TGTGCCAGCGGCACCGCACGGGTCGGCACTGAAGCTTTCTTT. This chain joins TRBV27 and TRBJ1-1; D gene uncertain. The CDR3 contains 14 residues. Germline V gene sequence: CDR1 MNHEY, CDR2 SMNVEV (reference sequence). With 8 bases removed from V and 4 bases from J, the gap between germline ends came to 17 bases.